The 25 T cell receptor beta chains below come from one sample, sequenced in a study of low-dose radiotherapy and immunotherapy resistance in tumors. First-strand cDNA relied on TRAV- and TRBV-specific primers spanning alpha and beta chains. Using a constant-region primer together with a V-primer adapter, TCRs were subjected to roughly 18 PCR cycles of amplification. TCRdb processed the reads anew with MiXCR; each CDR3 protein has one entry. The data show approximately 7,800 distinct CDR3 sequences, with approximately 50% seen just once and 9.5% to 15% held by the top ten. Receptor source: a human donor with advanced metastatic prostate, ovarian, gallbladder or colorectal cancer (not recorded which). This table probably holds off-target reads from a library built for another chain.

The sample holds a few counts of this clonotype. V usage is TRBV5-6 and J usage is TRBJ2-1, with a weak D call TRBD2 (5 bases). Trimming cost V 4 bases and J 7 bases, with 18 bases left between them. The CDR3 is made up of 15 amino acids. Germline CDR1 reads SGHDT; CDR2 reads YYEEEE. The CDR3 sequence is CASSPGWEMRNEQFF. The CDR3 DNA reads TGTGCCAGCAGCCCTGGTTGGGAGATGAGGAATGAGCAGTTCTTC.

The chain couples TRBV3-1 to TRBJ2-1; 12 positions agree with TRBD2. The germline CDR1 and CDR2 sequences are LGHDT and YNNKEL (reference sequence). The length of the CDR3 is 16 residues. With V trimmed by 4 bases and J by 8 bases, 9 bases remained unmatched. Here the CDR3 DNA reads TGTGCCAGCAGCCGAGCGACTAGCGGGAGAGGGGATGAGCAGTTCTTC. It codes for CASSRATSGRGDEQFF.

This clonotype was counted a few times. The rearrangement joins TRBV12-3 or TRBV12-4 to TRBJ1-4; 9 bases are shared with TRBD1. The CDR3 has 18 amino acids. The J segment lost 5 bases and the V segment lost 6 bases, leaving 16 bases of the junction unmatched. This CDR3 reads CASSPDRGGGLKNEKLFF. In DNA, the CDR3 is TGTGCCAGCAGCCCAGACAGGGGGGGAGGCCTTAAGAATGAAAAACTGTTTTTT.

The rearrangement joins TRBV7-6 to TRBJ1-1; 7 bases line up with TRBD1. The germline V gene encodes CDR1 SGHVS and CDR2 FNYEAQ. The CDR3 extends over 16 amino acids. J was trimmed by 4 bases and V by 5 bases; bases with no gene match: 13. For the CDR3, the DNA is TGTGCCAGCAGCCCTATAAGGGGGGCAGGGGGCACTGAAGCTTTCTTT. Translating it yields CASSPIRGAGGTEAFF.

CDR3 in amino acids: CASSSVLAPKTQYF. The CDR3 nucleotides read TGTGCCAGCAGCTCCGTACTAGCACCGAAGACCCAGTACTTC. The V call is TRBV11-2, the J call TRBJ2-5; the D gene is possibly TRBD2 (6 bases). The length of the CDR3 is 14 residues. From germline, CDR1 is SGHAT and CDR2 FQNNGV. V was pared by 4 bases and J by 6 bases, with 15 bases between.

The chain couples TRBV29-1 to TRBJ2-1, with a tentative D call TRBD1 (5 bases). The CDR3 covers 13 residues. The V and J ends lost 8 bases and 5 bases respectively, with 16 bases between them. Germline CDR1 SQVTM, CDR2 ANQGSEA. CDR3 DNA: TGCAGCCTCCTAGGACACCTCAACAATGAGCAGTTCTTC. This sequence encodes CSLLGHLNNEQFF.

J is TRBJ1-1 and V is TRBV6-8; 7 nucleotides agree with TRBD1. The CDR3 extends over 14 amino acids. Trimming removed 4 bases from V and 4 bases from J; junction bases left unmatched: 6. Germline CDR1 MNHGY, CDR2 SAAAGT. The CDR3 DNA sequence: TGTGCCAGCAGTTTATACAGGGGCGGCACTGAAGCTTTCTTT. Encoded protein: CASSLYRGGTEAFF.

CDR3 protein: CSARQQETQYF. In nucleotides, the CDR3 is TGCAGTGCTAGGCAACAAGAGACCCAGTACTTC. The chain is built from TRBV20-1 and TRBJ2-5; D is undetermined. V was trimmed by 3 bases and J by 2 bases, leaving 4 bases between them. In germline, CDR1 is DFQATT, CDR2 SNEGSKA (reference sequence). CDR3 length equals 11 residues.

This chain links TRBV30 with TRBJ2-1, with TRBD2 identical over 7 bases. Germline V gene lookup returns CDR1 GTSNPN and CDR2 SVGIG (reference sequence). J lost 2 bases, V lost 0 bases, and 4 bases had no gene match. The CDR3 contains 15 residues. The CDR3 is CAWSVASGTYNEQFF. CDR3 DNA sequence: TGTGCCTGGAGTGTGGCTAGCGGAACCTACAATGAGCAGTTCTTC.

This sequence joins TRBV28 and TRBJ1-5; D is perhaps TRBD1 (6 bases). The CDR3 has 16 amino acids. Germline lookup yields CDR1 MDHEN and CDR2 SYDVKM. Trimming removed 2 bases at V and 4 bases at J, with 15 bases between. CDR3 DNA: TGTGCCAGCAGTTTACAGGGACAACCTGCTAATCAGCCCCAGCATTTT. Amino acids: CASSLQGQPANQPQHF.

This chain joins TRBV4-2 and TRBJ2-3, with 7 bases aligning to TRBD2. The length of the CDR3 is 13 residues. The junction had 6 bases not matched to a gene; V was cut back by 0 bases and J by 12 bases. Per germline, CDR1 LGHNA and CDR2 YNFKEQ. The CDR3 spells CASSQESGTIQYF. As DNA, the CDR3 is TGTGCCAGCAGCCAAGAATCGGGGACTATCCAGTATTTT.

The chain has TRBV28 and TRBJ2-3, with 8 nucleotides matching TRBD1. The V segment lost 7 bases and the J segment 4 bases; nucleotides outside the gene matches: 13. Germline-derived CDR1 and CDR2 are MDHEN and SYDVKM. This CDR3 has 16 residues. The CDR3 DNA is TGTGCCAGCATTCCCTTCAGGACAGGGTGGCCAGATACGCAGTATTTT. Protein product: CASIPFRTGWPDTQYF.

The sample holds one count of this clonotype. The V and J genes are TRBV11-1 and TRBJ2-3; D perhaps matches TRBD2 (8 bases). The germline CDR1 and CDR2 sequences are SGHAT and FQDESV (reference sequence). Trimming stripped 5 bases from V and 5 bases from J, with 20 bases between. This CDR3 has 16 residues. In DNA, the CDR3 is TGTGCCAGCAGCCCCGGCGACAGGGCGGGAGGAGATACGCAGTATTTT. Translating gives CASSPGDRAGGDTQYF.

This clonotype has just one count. The CDR3 region is CASSHATGDANIQYF. The CDR3 nucleotides are TGTGCCAGCAGCCATGCGACAGGGGATGCGAACATTCAGTACTTC. V gene TRBV3-1 combines with J gene TRBJ2-4; TRBD1 aligns across 8 bases. This CDR3 is built from 15 residues. Germline trimming cut 3 bases from V and 7 bases from J; bases unmatched to any gene: 8. Germline lookup yields CDR1 LGHDT and CDR2 YNNKEL (reference sequence).

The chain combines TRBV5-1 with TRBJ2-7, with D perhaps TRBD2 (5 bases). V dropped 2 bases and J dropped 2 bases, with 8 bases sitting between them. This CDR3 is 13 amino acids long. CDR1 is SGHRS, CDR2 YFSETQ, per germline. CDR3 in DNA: TGCGCCAGCAGCTTCGGGGTACCCTACGAGCAGTACTTC. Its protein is CASSFGVPYEQYF.

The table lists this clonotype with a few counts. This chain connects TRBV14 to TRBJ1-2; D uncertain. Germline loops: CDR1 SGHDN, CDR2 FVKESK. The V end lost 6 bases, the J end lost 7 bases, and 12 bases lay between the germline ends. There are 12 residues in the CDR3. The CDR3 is CASSSTVAGYTF. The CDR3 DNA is TGTGCCAGCAGTAGTACTGTCGCTGGCTACACCTTC. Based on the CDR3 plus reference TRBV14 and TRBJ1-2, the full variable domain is EAGVTQFPSHSVIEKGQTVTLRCDPISGHDNLYWYRRVMGKEIKFLLHFVKESKQDESGMPNNRFLAERTGGTYSTLKVQPAELEDSGVYFCASSSTVAGYTFGSGTRLTVV.

CDR3 in amino acids: CASSQEEAGGRDTQYF. The CDR3 nucleotides are TGTGCCAGCAGCCAAGAGGAAGCGGGGGGACGAGATACGCAGTATTTT. The rearrangement links TRBV3-1 to TRBJ2-3; the match to TRBD2 covers 9 bases. Germline V gene sequence: CDR1 LGHDT, CDR2 YNNKEL (reference sequence). V shed 0 bases and J 5 bases; nucleotides not matched to a gene: 6. CDR3 length: 16 residues.

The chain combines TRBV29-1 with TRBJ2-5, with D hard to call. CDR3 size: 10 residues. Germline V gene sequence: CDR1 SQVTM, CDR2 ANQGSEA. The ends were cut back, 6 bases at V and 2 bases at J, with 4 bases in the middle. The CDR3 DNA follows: TGCAGCGTCCAACAAGAGACCCAGTACTTC. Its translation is CSVQQETQYF.

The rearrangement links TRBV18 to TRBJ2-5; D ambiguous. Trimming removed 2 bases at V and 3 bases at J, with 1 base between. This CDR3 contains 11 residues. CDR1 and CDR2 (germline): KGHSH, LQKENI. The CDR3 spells CASSPKETQYF. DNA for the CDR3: TGTGCCAGCTCACCAAAAGAGACCCAGTACTTC. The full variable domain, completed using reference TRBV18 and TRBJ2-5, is NAGVMQNPRHLVRRRGQEARLRCSPMKGHSHVYWYRQLPEEGLKFMVYLQKENIIDESGMPKERFSAEFPKEGPSILRIQQVVRGDSAAYFCASSPKETQYFGPGTRLLVL.

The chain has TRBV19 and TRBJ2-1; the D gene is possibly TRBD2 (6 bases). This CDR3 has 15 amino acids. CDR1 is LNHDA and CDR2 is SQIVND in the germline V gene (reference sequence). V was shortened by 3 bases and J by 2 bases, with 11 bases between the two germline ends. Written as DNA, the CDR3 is TGTGCCAGTAGTATCGGCGGGAAACCCTACAATGAGCAGTTCTTC. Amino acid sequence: CASSIGGKPYNEQFF.

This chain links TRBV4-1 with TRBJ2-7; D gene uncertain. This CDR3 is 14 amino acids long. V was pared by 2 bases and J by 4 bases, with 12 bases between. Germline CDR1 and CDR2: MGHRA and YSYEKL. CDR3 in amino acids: CASSQTVLGYEQYF. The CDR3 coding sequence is TGCGCCAGCAGCCAAACCGTGTTGGGTTACGAGCAGTACTTC.

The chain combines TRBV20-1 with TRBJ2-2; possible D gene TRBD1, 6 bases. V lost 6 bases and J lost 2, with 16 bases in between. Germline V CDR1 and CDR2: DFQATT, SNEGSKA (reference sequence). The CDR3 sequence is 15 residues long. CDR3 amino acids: CSAPTQGLNTGELFF. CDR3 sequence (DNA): TGCAGTGCCCCTACCCAGGGGTTAAACACCGGGGAGCTGTTTTTT.

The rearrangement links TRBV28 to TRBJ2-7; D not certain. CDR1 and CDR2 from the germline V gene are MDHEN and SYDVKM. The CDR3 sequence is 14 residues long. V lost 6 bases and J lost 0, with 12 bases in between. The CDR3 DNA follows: TGTGCCAGCAGCTCCCCCGGTAGCTCCTACGAGCAGTACTTC. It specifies CASSSPGSSYEQYF.

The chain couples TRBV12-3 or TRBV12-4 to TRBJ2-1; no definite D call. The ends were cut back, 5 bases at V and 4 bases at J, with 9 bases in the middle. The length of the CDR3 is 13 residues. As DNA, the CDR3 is TGTGCCAGCAGTCCGGTCGGATACAATGAGCAGTTCTTC. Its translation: CASSPVGYNEQFF.

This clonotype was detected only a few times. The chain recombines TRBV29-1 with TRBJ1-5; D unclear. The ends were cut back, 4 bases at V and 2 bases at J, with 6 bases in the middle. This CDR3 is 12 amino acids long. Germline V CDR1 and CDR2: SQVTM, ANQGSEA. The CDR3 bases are TGCAGCGTTGGTGAGGGCAATCAGCCCCAGCATTTT. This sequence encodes CSVGEGNQPQHF. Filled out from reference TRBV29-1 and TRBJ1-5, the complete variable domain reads SAVISQKPSRDICQRGTSLTIQCQVDSQVTMMFWYRQQPGQSLTLIATANQGSEATYESGFVIDKFPISRPNLTFSTLTVSNMSPEDSSIYLCSVGEGNQPQHFGDGTRLSIL.